The rows below give T cell receptor beta chains drawn from one sample of a study of OX40 agonist ivuxolimab in advanced cancers. The protocol was immunoSEQ multiplex PCR, while the TCRdb copy is restricted to in-frame clones and leaves out a portion. The sample has about 34,000 clones; 80% to 85% are singletons. Sequencing used CD4+ or CD8+ T cells sorted from blood, obtained in a trial of the OX40 agonist ivuxolimab. These receptor sequences come from an adult with an advanced solid tumor such as melanoma, head and neck, liver or kidney cancer. Both conserved end residues are part of each CDR3. D genes are given only for firm matches. Clone size, where shown, is once, few, many, or a class for clones that have expanded.

V gene	clone size	D gene	CDR3 length	J gene	CDR3 protein	CDR3 DNA
TRBV6-5	NA	TRBD2	14	TRBJ2-5	CASSYVGLAKTQYF	TGTGCCAGCAGTTACGTTGGACTAGCGAAGACCCAGTACTTC
TRBV27	once	TRBD1	15	TRBJ1-6	CASSSQPGGNSPLHF	TGTGCCAGCAGTTCCCAGCCAGGGGGTAATTCACCCCTCCACTTT
TRBV18	few	NA	13	TRBJ1-5	CASSPESNQPQHF	TGTGCCAGCTCACCGGAGAGCAATCAGCCCCAGCATTTT
TRBV6-1	NA	NA	10	TRBJ1-2	CASRNYGYTF	TGTGCCAGCAGAAATTATGGCTACACCTTC
TRBV18	few	NA	15	TRBJ2-3	CASSSYTQGRDTQYF	TGTGCCAGCTCGTCCTACACACAGGGTAGGGATACGCAGTATTTT
TRBV30	NA	NA	16	TRBJ2-7	CAWSPPGRGDSYEQYF	TGTGCCTGGAGTCCCCCGGGGAGGGGGGACTCCTACGAGCAGTACTTC
TRBV25-1	NA	TRBD1	15	TRBJ2-7	CASSEPGQGAYEQYF	TGTGCCAGCAGTGAGCCGGGACAGGGGGCCTACGAGCAGTACTTC
TRBV5-1	NA	NA	15	TRBJ2-3	CASSSRQGGTDTQYF	TGCGCCAGCAGCTCCAGACAGGGAGGGACAGATACGCAGTATTTT
TRBV30	NA	NA	15	TRBJ2-1	CAWSGGVAVNNEQFF	TGTGCCTGGAGTGGGGGAGTAGCGGTGAACAATGAGCAGTTCTTC
TRBV2	few	NA	11	TRBJ2-1	CASSEWKMQFF	TGTGCCAGCAGTGAATGGAAGATGCAGTTCTTC
TRBV7-2	few	NA	13	TRBJ1-5	CASGTGPNQPQHF	TGTGCCAGCGGTACAGGGCCCAATCAGCCCCAGCATTTT
TRBV7-2	NA	NA	14	TRBJ1-5	CASSLGTAQGPQHF	TGTGCCAGCAGCTTAGGTACGGCCCAGGGGCCCCAGCATTTT
TRBV7-9	NA	TRBD2	19	TRBJ2-2	CASSDYLFRAGVNTGELFF	TGTGCCAGCAGCGATTATCTCTTTAGGGCGGGGGTGAACACCGGGGAGCTGTTTTTT
TRBV18	NA	NA	12	TRBJ1-2	CASSGTDYGYTF	TGTGCCAGCTCAGGGACGGACTATGGCTACACCTTC
TRBV11-2	few	TRBD2	16	TRBJ2-3	CASSFLRLAETNTQYF	TGTGCCAGCAGCTTCCTCAGACTAGCGGAGACCAATACGCAGTATTTT
TRBV9	NA	NA	17	TRBJ2-4	CASSLHNRDGAKNIQYF	TGTGCCAGCAGCCTCCACAACCGGGACGGAGCCAAAAACATTCAGTACTTC
TRBV15	NA	TRBD2	18	TRBJ2-5	CATSRDLPSSGSGETQYF	TGTGCCACCAGCAGAGATCTTCCCTCTAGCGGGAGCGGAGAGACCCAGTACTTC
TRBV6-5	NA	NA	15	TRBJ2-2	CASRSGPLNTGELFF	TGTGCCAGCAGATCGGGACCCCTGAACACCGGGGAGCTGTTTTTT
TRBV6-5	NA	TRBD1	13	TRBJ1-2	CASNRGIGYGYTF	TGTGCCAGCAACAGGGGGATTGGCTATGGCTACACCTTC
TRBV19	NA	TRBD2	15	TRBJ2-3	CASSVLAGGTDTQYF	TGTGCCAGTAGTGTACTAGCGGGGGGCACAGATACGCAGTATTTT
TRBV28	NA	NA	14	TRBJ1-1	CASSSGVGATEAFF	TGTGCCAGCAGTAGTGGGGTCGGTGCCACTGAAGCTTTCTTT
TRBV28	NA	NA	14	TRBJ1-5	CASRAGPRDQPQHF	TGTGCCAGCAGGGCGGGCCCGAGGGATCAGCCCCAGCATTTT
TRBV5-1	NA	NA	14	TRBJ1-2	CASSLEQGGFGYTF	TGCGCCAGCAGCTTGGAACAGGGAGGATTTGGCTACACCTTC
TRBV5-6	NA	NA	16	TRBJ2-3	CASSLKGRVRTDTQYF	TGTGCCAGCAGCTTGAAGGGGCGGGTTCGCACAGATACGCAGTATTTT
TRBV11-2	NA	NA	13	TRBJ1-3	CASSLEVGNTIYF	TGTGCCAGCAGCTTAGAGGTCGGAAACACCATATATTTT
TRBV7-2	NA	TRBD2	16	TRBJ2-3	CASSSTSGSSTDTQYF	TGTGCCAGCAGCTCCACTAGCGGGTCTAGCACAGATACGCAGTATTTT
TRBV2	once	TRBD1	15	TRBJ1-6	CASTGQGLYNSPLHF	TGTGCCAGCACGGGACAGGGGCTTTATAATTCACCCCTCCACTTT
TRBV7-8	NA	NA	12	TRBJ1-2	CASSAQGYGYTF	TGTGCCAGCAGCGCCCAGGGTTACGGCTACACCTTC
TRBV28	once	TRBD2	15	TRBJ2-7	CASRAGTSTVYEQYF	TGTGCCAGCAGGGCCGGGACTAGCACAGTTTACGAGCAGTACTTC
TRBV2	NA	NA	15	TRBJ1-6	CASSGTRQPNSPLHF	TGTGCCAGCAGTGGAACGCGGCAGCCTAATTCACCCCTCCACTTT
TRBV7-8	NA	NA	11	TRBJ2-7	CASSPAYEQYF	TGTGCCAGCAGCCCAGCCTACGAGCAGTACTTC
TRBV19	once	NA	14	TRBJ2-2	CASRQDGVTGELFF	TGTGCCAGTAGACAGGACGGAGTCACCGGGGAGCTGTTTTTT
TRBV18	NA	NA	15	TRBJ1-1	CASSPRLRVDTEAFF	TGTGCCAGCTCACCCCGACTCCGGGTTGACACTGAAGCTTTCTTT
TRBV19	NA	TRBD2	16	TRBJ2-1	CASTNTGLASYNEQFF	TGTGCCAGTACCAATACGGGACTAGCTTCTTACAATGAGCAGTTCTTC
TRBV7-9	NA	TRBD2	16	TRBJ2-1	CASSLKGGGSYNEQFF	TGTGCCAGCAGCTTAAAGGGCGGGGGTTCCTACAATGAGCAGTTCTTC
TRBV7-6	NA	TRBD1	13	TRBJ1-1	CASSRQGYTEAFF	TGTGCCAGCAGCCGACAGGGTTACACTGAAGCTTTCTTT
TRBV18	NA	NA	12	TRBJ2-7	CASSPGEYEQYF	TGTGCCAGCTCACCAGGAGAATACGAGCAGTACTTC
TRBV21-1	few	NA	15	TRBJ1-4	CASSKWREFNEKLFF	TGTGCCAGCAGCAAATGGAGGGAGTTTAATGAAAAACTGTTTTTT
TRBV6-1	few	NA	11	TRBJ1-6	CASSEAPPLHF	TGTGCCAGCAGTGAAGCTCCACCCCTCCACTTT
TRBV12-5	NA	TRBD2	16	TRBJ2-3	CASGPPLAGYTDTQYF	TGTGCTAGTGGTCCCCCCTTAGCGGGGTACACAGATACGCAGTATTTT
TRBV7-8	NA	TRBD2	15	TRBJ2-5	CASSASGGAKETQYF	TGTGCCAGCAGCGCCAGCGGGGGGGCAAAAGAGACCCAGTACTTC
TRBV4-1	NA	TRBD2	15	TRBJ2-7	CASSLQREGPYEQYF	TGCGCCAGCAGCCTACAGCGGGAGGGCCCCTACGAGCAGTACTTC
TRBV14	NA	TRBD2	19	TRBJ2-1	CASSATGLAGGSSYNEQFF	TGTGCCAGCAGCGCAACGGGACTAGCGGGGGGGAGCTCCTACAATGAGCAGTTCTTC
TRBV5-1	NA	TRBD1	13	TRBJ1-2	CASSSTGNYGYTF	TGCGCCAGCAGCTCGACAGGGAACTATGGCTACACCTTC
TRBV30	few	TRBD2	15	TRBJ2-5	CAWSVLAGGGETQYF	TGTGCCTGGAGTGTACTTGCGGGGGGCGGCGAGACCCAGTACTTC
TRBV10-3	NA	TRBD1	15	TRBJ1-3	CAISATTGSGNTIYF	TGTGCCATCAGTGCTACGACAGGGTCGGGAAACACCATATATTTT
TRBV7-9	NA	NA	13	TRBJ1-1	CASSLERQTEAFF	TGTGCCAGCAGCTTAGAAAGACAAACTGAAGCTTTCTTT
TRBV10-1	once	TRBD2	17	TRBJ2-7	CASSAGTSAHAQDEQYF	TGCGCCAGCAGCGCCGGGACTAGCGCGCATGCACAGGACGAGCAGTACTTC
TRBV19	NA	TRBD1	13	TRBJ2-5	CASGGQAAETQYF	TGTGCCAGTGGCGGACAGGCGGCGGAGACCCAGTACTTC
TRBV28	NA	NA	15	TRBJ1-5	CASRVVWGGSQPQHF	TGTGCCAGCAGGGTAGTATGGGGGGGGAGTCAGCCCCAGCATTTT
TRBV15	NA	NA	14	TRBJ2-4	CATSPRTGKNIQYF	TGTGCCACCAGCCCAAGGACGGGCAAAAACATTCAGTACTTC
TRBV15	NA	NA	14	TRBJ1-1	CATSALRSGTEAFF	TGTGCCACCAGCGCACTGAGAAGTGGGACTGAAGCTTTCTTT
TRBV5-1	few	TRBD2	16	TRBJ2-5	CASSPPERGGGETQYF	TGCGCCAGCAGCCCCCCCGAGCGGGGGGGAGGAGAGACCCAGTACTTC
TRBV7-2	NA	NA	14	TRBJ2-2	CASSWDGNTGELFF	TGTGCCAGCAGCTGGGACGGGAACACCGGGGAGCTGTTTTTT